The TCR beta chain under discussion was sequenced for a study of cytomegalovirus exposure and HLA in healthy donors. CDR3 length: 15 residues. CDR1 and CDR2 from the germline V gene are SGHRS and YFSETQ. The germline V and J ends were trimmed by 4 bases and 3 bases, with 17 bases remaining between them. The PCR employed 60 Vbeta primers together with 13 Jbeta primers. This table comes from immunoSEQ multiplex PCR, and its TCRdb copy is limited to in-frame clones, with some not included. The sample shows under 200,000 clones, 70% to 80% of them seen only once. The source is a man younger than 45 in good health and CMV-seronegative. The V and J genes are TRBV5-1 and TRBJ2-7, with D uncertain. Material for sequencing was PBMCs. CDR3 in amino acids: CASSPAQLQHYEQYF. CDR3 in DNA: TGCGCCAGCAGCCCAGCACAATTACAGCACTACGAGCAGTACTTC.